This T cell receptor (beta chain) was sequenced for a study of read filtering for tumor transcriptome and immune sequencing. General study findings and limits: Without single-read clonotypes, shared clonotype proportions correlated more between IR-seq and RNA-seq.

This clonotype was recorded many times. What it binds is not known. This library used roughly 400 ng RNA and molecular barcoded adaptors spanning alpha/delta and beta/gamma chains. MiXCR was run by TCRdb on the reads, yielding one entry per CDR3 protein. Of roughly 130,000 distinct CDR3 sequences in the sample, 10% to 15% were seen once. CDR3 length equals 14 residues. Looked up from germline, CDR1 is MNHNS and CDR2 is SASEGT. Trimming at V came to 3 bases and at J to 7 bases, leaving 7 bases not matched to a gene. Sequencing was carried out using a population of CD138-negative cells sorted from bone marrow. This TCR was recovered from a donor at least 40 years old with multiple myeloma. V and J are TRBV6-1 and TRBJ1-1; TRBD1 matches 8 bases. The CDR3 sequence: CASSEVDRGFEAFF. DNA of the CDR3: TGTGCCAGCAGTGAGGTTGACAGGGGCTTTGAAGCTTTCTTT.